This is a list of T cell receptor beta chains from one sample in a study of post-analysis software for immune sequencing data. TCRdb used MiXCR to reprocess the PCR reads, holding one entry per CDR3 protein. The sample lists hundreds of thousands of distinct CDR3 sequences; 59% were seen once. The material sequenced was blood. The origin of the receptors is a girl aged 2 to 10 with multiple sclerosis. CDR3s include the opening cysteine and the closing phenylalanine or tryptophan. The order of the fields is D gene, V gene, clone size, J gene, CDR3 DNA, CDR3 protein. D genes are given only for firm matches. The size field is filled for only some rows; it gives once, few, many or a size class.

d_call: .; v_call: TRBV11-2; clone_size: .; j_call: TRBJ1-6; cdr3_nt: TGTGCCAGCAGCTTAGGTTCACCCCCCCACTTT; cdr3_aa: CASSLGSPPHF
d_call: .; v_call: TRBV12-3/TRBV12-4; clone_size: few; j_call: TRBJ2-6; cdr3_nt: TGTGCCAGCAGTAAGTCTGGGGCCAACGTCCTGACTTTC; cdr3_aa: CASSKSGANVLTF
d_call: .; v_call: TRBV4-1; clone_size: .; j_call: TRBJ1-1; cdr3_nt: TGCGCCAGCAGCCAAGGAAGAAAAGCTTTCTTT; cdr3_aa: CASSQGRKAFF
d_call: .; v_call: TRBV12-3/TRBV12-4; clone_size: once; j_call: TRBJ1-4; cdr3_nt: TGTGCCAGCAGTCAATCCCACGGCAGGGGAGTAGGAAAACTGTTTTTT; cdr3_aa: CASSQSHGRGVGKLFF
d_call: .; v_call: TRBV27; clone_size: .; j_call: TRBJ2-1; cdr3_nt: TGTGCCAGCGGGGGAGTCCAGGGTTTAGGTAATGAGCAGTTCTTC; cdr3_aa: CASGGVQGLGNEQFF
d_call: .; v_call: TRBV10-3; clone_size: .; j_call: TRBJ2-7; cdr3_nt: TGTGCCATCAGTGAGCTTGGTCAGGGCGGAGCGGCCTACGAGCAGTACTTC; cdr3_aa: CAISELGQGGAAYEQYF
d_call: .; v_call: TRBV10-2; clone_size: few; j_call: TRBJ2-7; cdr3_nt: TGCGCCATCTTTCCCTACGAGCAGTACTTC; cdr3_aa: CAIFPYEQYF
d_call: TRBD1; v_call: TRBV29-1; clone_size: .; j_call: TRBJ1-1; cdr3_nt: TGCAGCGTTGATCAGACAGGGTGGACTGAAGCTTTCTTT; cdr3_aa: CSVDQTGWTEAFF
d_call: .; v_call: TRBV13; clone_size: once; j_call: TRBJ2-1; cdr3_nt: TGTGCCAGCAGCTTAGGCCCTCCTGAGTCTGCCTACAATGAGCAGTTCTTC; cdr3_aa: CASSLGPPESAYNEQFF
d_call: .; v_call: TRBV20-1; clone_size: once; j_call: TRBJ1-2; cdr3_nt: TGCAGTGCTAGAGATAAGGGCCAGGCGGGCTGCTATGGCTACACCTTC; cdr3_aa: CSARDKGQAGCYGYTF
d_call: .; v_call: TRBV7-2; clone_size: few; j_call: TRBJ1-2; cdr3_nt: TGTGCCAGCAGCTTTAGCGCCCAGGCCTATGGCTACACCTTC; cdr3_aa: CASSFSAQAYGYTF
d_call: .; v_call: TRBV29-1; clone_size: .; j_call: TRBJ1-1; cdr3_nt: TGCAGCGTTTCACAGGCTAACACTGAAGCTTTCTTT; cdr3_aa: CSVSQANTEAFF
d_call: TRBD1; v_call: TRBV5-1; clone_size: .; j_call: TRBJ2-1; cdr3_nt: TGCGCCAGCAGCCAACTGGGACAGGTACCCTACAATGAGCACTTCTTC; cdr3_aa: CASSQLGQVPYNEHFF
d_call: TRBD1; v_call: TRBV5-1; clone_size: .; j_call: TRBJ2-1; cdr3_nt: TGCGCCAGCACCCGGACAGGGGCTTACAATGAGCAGTTCTTC; cdr3_aa: CASTRTGAYNEQFF
d_call: .; v_call: TRBV5-1; clone_size: few; j_call: TRBJ2-7; cdr3_nt: TGCGCCAGCAGCTTGGATAGTGCAGGGAATGTGTACGAGCAGTACTTC; cdr3_aa: CASSLDSAGNVYEQYF
d_call: .; v_call: TRBV7-8; clone_size: .; j_call: TRBJ2-1; cdr3_nt: TGTGCCAGCAGCTTAGATTTTGTTTCGGGTGAGCAGTTCTTC; cdr3_aa: CASSLDFVSGEQFF
d_call: TRBD2; v_call: TRBV20-1; clone_size: .; j_call: TRBJ2-1; cdr3_nt: TGCAGTGCTAGAATCCCCGCTACTAGCGGGAGCCTTAGGCAGTTCTTC; cdr3_aa: CSARIPATSGSLRQFF
d_call: TRBD2; v_call: TRBV4-1; clone_size: .; j_call: TRBJ2-1; cdr3_nt: TGCGCCAGCAGCCAAGATTTCCCCGGGACTAGCGGGAGGGCCGGTGAGCAGTTCTTC; cdr3_aa: CASSQDFPGTSGRAGEQFF
d_call: TRBD1; v_call: TRBV29-1; clone_size: .; j_call: TRBJ2-1; cdr3_nt: TGCAGCGTTGACGTGGGGACAGTCTACAATGAGCAGTTCTTC; cdr3_aa: CSVDVGTVYNEQFF